Included here is one T cell receptor (beta chain) sequence, with context. The antigen remains undetermined. The data were obtained in a study of beta chain features in type 1 diabetes. Sorting with CD45RO/CCR7/CD25/CD127/CD95/CD27 yielded naive, central memory, regulatory and stem-like memory CD4+ cells. The germline CDR1 and CDR2 sequences are SGHTA and FQGNSA. The length of the CDR3 is 16 residues. V lost 5 bases and J lost 5; bases outside the gene matches: 9. Notes on the study in general: Researchers report that Type 1 diabetes patients had moderately but significantly shorter TCRB CDR3s across all four CD4+ subsets.

Isolated RNA was reverse transcribed in full, so expressed TCRB transcripts were sequenced. The repertoire was sequenced with immunoSEQ multiplex PCR; TCRdb's copy has only in-frame clones and lacks some. The sample includes about 660,000 clones, over 13% of them seen just once. The sequenced sample was naive CD4+ T cells from blood. This sequence originates from a man between 18 and 35 years old with type 1 diabetes. The V gene is TRBV7-2, the J gene TRBJ2-5; the match to TRBD2 covers 12 bases. This CDR3 is CASSPTSGSFRETQYF. The CDR3 DNA reads TGTGCCAGCAGCCCGACTAGCGGGAGTTTTCGGGAGACCCAGTACTTC.